Shown below are 20 T cell receptor beta chains from a single sample sequenced in a study of CD8 T cells in ankylosing spondylitis. Study results and caveats: A motif of under 10 highly homologous TCR beta variants was seen as apparently characteristic of ankylosing spondylitis blood.

MiXCR, applied by TCRdb to the 5' RACE reads, yields one record per CDR3 protein. This sample has around 440,000 distinct CDR3 sequences, with about 15% found just once. These receptors' antigens are unknown. The sequenced material came from blood, either unsorted or a sorted T cell fraction (not recorded which). Receptors originate from a male donor with ankylosing spondylitis.

The chain uses TRBV19 and TRBJ2-7; possibly TRBD1 or TRBD2 for D (5 bases each). V lost 3 bases to trimming and J lost 2 bases, with 17 bases between them. The CDR3 runs 16 residues. CDR1 is LNHDA and CDR2 is SQIVND in the germline V gene (reference sequence). The CDR3 is CASSILRSGRPYEQYF. In DNA, the CDR3 is TGTGCCAGTAGTATTCTACGATCGGGACGGCCCTACGAGCAGTACTTC.

This clonotype was counted ten times or more. The chain is built from TRBV10-3 and TRBJ1-5, with 10 bases identical to TRBD1. This CDR3 comprises 16 residues. CDR1 ENHRY and CDR2 SYGVKD come from the germline V gene. Trimming removed 3 bases from V and 1 base from J; junction bases left unmatched: 3. The CDR3 bases are TGTGCCATCAGTGAAGGACAGGGGGGGAGCAATCAGCCCCAGCATTTT. Amino acids: CAISEGQGGSNQPQHF.

The rearrangement uses TRBV11-3 and TRBJ2-2, with D uncertain. Per germline, CDR1 SGHNT and CDR2 YENEEA. This CDR3 region has 16 residues. V lost 3 bases, J lost 0 bases, and 11 bases lay in between. This CDR3 is CASSLSGRTNTGELFF. The CDR3 bases are TGTGCCAGCAGCTTGTCCGGACGGACGAACACCGGGGAGCTGTTTTTT. Full variable domain (remainder filled in from reference TRBV11-3 and TRBJ2-2): EAGVVQSPRYKIIEKKQPVAFWCNPISGHNTLYWYLQNLGQGPELLIRYENEEAVDDSQLPKDRFSAERLKGVDSTLKIQPAELGDSAVYLCASSLSGRTNTGELFFGEGSRLTVL.

There are a few counts of this clonotype. The chain recombines TRBV5-1 with TRBJ2-1; D perhaps matches TRBD2 (5 bases). The CDR3 has 16 residues. CDR1 is SGHRS and CDR2 is YFSETQ in the germline V gene. V lost 3 bases, J lost 2 bases, and 15 bases lay in between. CDR3 region: CASSYSESGPYNEQFF. CDR3 nucleotides: TGCGCCAGCAGCTACTCGGAAAGCGGACCCTACAATGAGCAGTTCTTC.

This clonotype occurred many times. This rearrangement joins TRBV29-1 to TRBJ1-1; D perhaps matches TRBD1 (5 bases). The CDR3 consists of 13 residues. Trimming took off 6 bases at V and 5 bases at J, with 16 bases between the two ends. CDR1 is SQVTM and CDR2 is ANQGSEA in the germline V gene. This CDR3 is CSVSRDLGTEAFF. The CDR3 DNA reads TGCAGCGTCTCGCGGGACCTGGGGACTGAAGCTTTCTTT.

V is TRBV4-2 and J is TRBJ2-5, with TRBD1 identical over 9 bases. Trimming removed 5 bases from V and 2 bases from J; junction bases left unmatched: 9. The CDR3 loop spans 16 amino acids. Germline lookup yields CDR1 LGHNA and CDR2 YNFKEQ. This CDR3 reads CASSSPGGQGQETQYF. CDR3 DNA: TGTGCCAGCAGCTCCCCGGGGGGACAGGGACAAGAGACCCAGTACTTC.

This sequence joins TRBV20-1 and TRBJ2-3, with 7 positions matching TRBD2. This CDR3 region has 15 residues. With 1 base clipped from V and 1 base from J, the junction kept 5 bases outside the gene matches. Germline V CDR1 and CDR2: DFQATT, SNEGSKA (reference sequence). The CDR3, as DNA: TGCAGTGCTAGAGTCGCGGGGGAGGGCACAGATACGCAGTATTTT. It encodes CSARVAGEGTDTQYF.

This clonotype occurred a few times. This rearrangement joins TRBV11-3 to TRBJ1-4; D remains ambiguous. CDR1 is SGHNT, CDR2 YENEEA, per germline. The CDR3 is 20 residues long. Trimming stripped 3 bases from V and 3 bases from J, with 26 bases between. CDR3 DNA sequence: TGTGCCAGCAGCTTTAGTAGTCTCGCCGGGGTTTTGGCCGCTAATGAAAAACTGTTTTTT. The encoded protein is CASSFSSLAGVLAANEKLFF.

The chain uses TRBV20-1 and TRBJ1-3; D is undetermined. CDR3 length: 14 residues. Germline lookup yields CDR1 DFQATT and CDR2 SNEGSKA (reference sequence). V lost 6 bases, J lost 0 bases, and 12 bases lay in between. CDR3 residues: CSAETETSGNTIYF. As DNA, the CDR3 is TGCAGTGCCGAAACCGAAACCTCTGGAAACACCATATATTTT.

The chain recombines TRBV14 with TRBJ2-5; no clear D gene. CDR1 SGHDN and CDR2 FVKESK come from the germline V gene. The CDR3 spans 15 residues. V lost 1 base and J lost 1, with 10 bases in between. The CDR3 DNA is TGTGCCAGCAGCCAAGGGTCGAGTATCCAAGAGACCCAGTACTTC. Amino acid sequence: CASSQGSSIQETQYF.

This clonotype was counted only a few times. This chain joins TRBV12-5 and TRBJ2-1; D is uncertain. The ends were cut back, 5 bases at V and 3 bases at J, with 17 bases in the middle. The CDR3 runs to 16 residues. The germline V gene encodes CDR1 LGHNT and CDR2 FRNRAP. CDR3 sequence: CASGPHPNSNYNEQFF. The CDR3 DNA reads TGTGCTAGTGGTCCCCATCCGAACTCGAACTACAATGAGCAGTTCTTC.

This clonotype came up many times. The CDR3 DNA is TGCGCCAGCAGCTTCGGGCTCATAGATTCACCCCTCCACTTT. Residues: CASSFGLIDSPLHF. The V and J genes are TRBV5-1 and TRBJ1-6; D is uncertain. Germline V gives CDR1 SGHRS, CDR2 YFSETQ. The CDR3 totals 14 residues. Trimming took off 2 bases at V and 8 bases at J, with 11 bases between the two ends.

This clonotype was seen only a few times. The rearrangement links TRBV20-1 to TRBJ1-5, with D unresolved. The CDR3 is made up of 14 amino acids. From germline, CDR1 is DFQATT and CDR2 SNEGSKA (reference sequence). V gave up 6 bases and J gave up 0 bases, with 12 bases separating them. CDR3 nucleotides: TGCAGTGCCCCGGAATACTATAGCAATCAGCCCCAGCATTTT. It translates to CSAPEYYSNQPQHF.

The rearrangement uses TRBV7-3 and TRBJ2-7, with a tentative D call TRBD1 (6 bases). Trimming took off 2 bases at V and 3 bases at J, with 20 bases between the two ends. The germline V gene has CDR1 SGHTA and CDR2 FQGTGA. The CDR3 runs to 17 residues. The CDR3 nucleotides are TGTGCCAGCAGCTTAGCGGTCGGACAGAGAATTTTCTACGAGCAGTACTTC. This encodes CASSLAVGQRIFYEQYF.

This clonotype was observed a few times. This sequence joins TRBV27 and TRBJ1-1, with D possibly being TRBD1 (5 bases). V shed 3 bases and J shed 1 base, with 18 bases lying between them. Germline V gives CDR1 MNHEY, CDR2 SMNVEV (reference sequence). The CDR3 length is 17 residues. CDR3 coding DNA: TGTGCCAGCAGTTTCAGCAGTAACCGGGGCGGGAACACTGAAGCTTTCTTT. Translated, it gives CASSFSSNRGGNTEAFF.

This clonotype was counted only a few times. J is TRBJ2-3 and V is TRBV7-2, with TRBD2 matching 14 bases. This CDR3 spans 23 amino acids. V dropped 5 bases and J dropped 1; count of bases not matched to a gene: 23. The germline V gene has CDR1 SGHTA and CDR2 FQGNSA. The CDR3: CASSTRTGASGTSGRWGTDTQYF. In nucleotides, the CDR3 is TGTGCCAGCAGCACGCGGACAGGCGCCTCCGGGACTAGCGGGAGATGGGGCACAGATACGCAGTATTTT.

The gene calls are TRBV29-1 and TRBJ1-1; the match to TRBD1 covers 9 bases. Trimming at V came to 4 bases and at J to 6 bases, leaving 6 bases not matched to a gene. The CDR3 is 13 residues long. Germline CDR1 and CDR2: SQVTM and ANQGSEA. CDR3 in amino acids: CSVADRGRAEAFF. CDR3 in DNA: TGCAGCGTTGCGGACAGGGGACGGGCTGAAGCTTTCTTT.

The CDR3 here is CAWSPGVDHEQYF. The CDR3 nucleotides are TGTGCCTGGAGTCCAGGGGTCGACCACGAGCAGTACTTC. V usage is TRBV30 and J usage is TRBJ2-7; possible D gene TRBD1, 6 bases. The CDR3 length is 13 residues. With 2 bases removed from V and 5 bases from J, the gap between germline ends came to 13 bases. Germline CDR1 reads GTSNPN; CDR2 reads SVGIG (reference sequence).

This clonotype was detected ten times or more. The chain joins TRBV29-1 to TRBJ2-2; D possibly uses TRBD1 or TRBD2 (7 bases each). Trimming removed 7 bases from V and 5 bases from J, with 17 bases in between. Germline CDR1 reads SQVTM; CDR2 reads ANQGSEA. This CDR3 has 14 amino acids. The DNA of the CDR3 is TGCAGCGGAAGGGAGGGGGCGCGAACCGGGGAGCTGTTTTTT. Residues: CSGREGARTGELFF.

This clonotype was counted ten times or more. The rearrangement uses TRBV12-3 or TRBV12-4 and TRBJ2-2; possibly TRBD2 for D (5 bases). There are 14 residues in the CDR3. V gave up 0 bases and J gave up 4 bases, with 6 bases separating them. CDR3 amino acids: CASSLAGVTGELFF. The CDR3, as DNA: TGTGCCAGCAGTTTAGCGGGAGTCACCGGGGAGCTGTTTTTT.